This T cell receptor beta chain was captured by sequencing in a study of shared clonotypes between healthy human individuals. Libraries were prepared by immunoSEQ multiplex PCR; TCRdb keeps only in-frame clonotypes and omits some of them. The table records under 750,000 clones, over 60% of them present only once. This clone was counted between two and nine times. Splitting of CD4+ cells produced CD45RA+ naive and CD45RA-negative memory subsets. The ends lost 6 bases at V and 4 bases at J; junction bases unmatched: 10. Germline loops: CDR1 SNHLY, CDR2 FYNNEI. The CDR3 has 15 amino acids. This sequence joins TRBV2 and TRBJ1-1, with 8 bases aligning to TRBD1. Sequenced material: memory CD4+ T cells sorted from blood. The subset was: CD45RA-negative fraction. The clonotype was recovered from a woman aged 25 to 39 in good health. CDR3 loop: CASRAQGARGTEAFF. The CDR3 DNA sequence: TGTGCCAGCAGAGCTCAGGGGGCGCGGGGCACTGAAGCTTTCTTT.